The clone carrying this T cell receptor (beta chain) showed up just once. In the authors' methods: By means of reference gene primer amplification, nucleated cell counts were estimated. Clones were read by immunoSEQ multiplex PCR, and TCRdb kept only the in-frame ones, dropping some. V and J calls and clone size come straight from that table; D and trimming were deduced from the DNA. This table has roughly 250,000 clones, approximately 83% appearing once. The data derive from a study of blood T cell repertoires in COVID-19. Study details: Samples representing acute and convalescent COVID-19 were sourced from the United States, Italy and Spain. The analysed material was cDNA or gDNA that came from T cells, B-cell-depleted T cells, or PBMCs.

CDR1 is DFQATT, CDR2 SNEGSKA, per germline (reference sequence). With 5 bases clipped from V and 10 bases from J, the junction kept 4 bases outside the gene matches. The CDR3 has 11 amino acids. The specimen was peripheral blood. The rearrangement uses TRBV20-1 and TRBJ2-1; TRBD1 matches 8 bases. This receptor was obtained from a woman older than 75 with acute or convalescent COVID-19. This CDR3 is CSAVDRGEQFF. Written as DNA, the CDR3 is TGCAGTGCTGTAGACAGGGGCGAGCAGTTCTTC.